This TCR beta chain was sequenced during a study of PD-1 blockade in classical Hodgkin lymphoma. Time point noted: newly diagnosed, previously untreated cHL patient sample. Purified CD4+ T cells were obtained from thawed PBMCs through magnetic negative selection. Peripheral samples used as comparators were newly diagnosed, untreated classical Hodgkin lymphoma PBMCs. Germline values: CDR1 KGHSH, CDR2 LQKENI. The junction had 17 bases not matched to a gene; V was cut back by 3 bases and J by 6 bases. The CDR3 is 19 residues long. To note about this clone: What it recognizes is unknown.

TCRdb's copy holds only in-frame clones and misses some; the assay was immunoSEQ multiplex PCR. The table has roughly 23,000 clones, 90% seen once. Overall study results and limits: Why repertoires differed is undefined; disease activity or prior therapy possibly contributed. A reduction in baseline TCR diversity was reportedly seen in newly diagnosed patients relative to healthy donors.

The chain uses TRBV18 and TRBJ2-2; TRBD2 matches 9 bases. The source material was CD4+ T cells from blood. The receptor comes from a human donor with classical Hodgkin lymphoma. CDR3 coding DNA: TGTGCCAGCTCACCCTCGAGAGGCCCCAGCGGGAGGACCGCCGGGGAGCTGTTTTTT. This sequence encodes CASSPSRGPSGRTAGELFF.